The TCR beta chain described here comes from a study of blood T cell repertoires in COVID-19. At the level of the study: T cells, B-cell-depleted T cells, or PBMCs provided the cDNA or gDNA that served as material.

Which cohort a participant joined came from the clinical history participants gave. Clones were read by immunoSEQ multiplex PCR, and TCRdb kept only the in-frame ones, dropping some. Of more than 300,000 clones listed, around 87% are singletons. Germline V gives CDR1 GTSNPN, CDR2 SVGIG (reference sequence). V was pared by 5 bases and J by 6 bases, with 11 bases of the junction left unmatched. There are 15 residues in the CDR3. The chain employs TRBV30 and TRBJ2-5; 11 bases map to TRBD2. The specimen sequenced was PBMCs or T cells enriched from blood (not recorded which). The TCR originated in a man aged 35 to 55 in a cohort exposed to, infected with or recovered from COVID-19 (not recorded which). CDR3 nucleotide sequence: TGTGCCTGGGGACTCGGGACTAGCGGTCAACAGACCCAGTACTTC. Residues: CAWGLGTSGQQTQYF.